This T cell receptor beta chain was found in a study of cytomegalovirus exposure and HLA in healthy donors. The CDR3 is 14 residues long. Germline V gives CDR1 MNHEY, CDR2 SVGAGI. Trimming cost V 4 bases and J 2 bases; bases outside gene matches: 3. This clone was observed at least ten times. PCR primers comprised 60 Vbeta and 13 Jbeta primers. Generated by immunoSEQ multiplex PCR, the TCRdb table keeps only in-frame clones and is missing some. The sample includes some 96,000 clones, 55% to 75% of them seen just once. The receptor's source is a man in his 60s in good health and CMV-seronegative. V and J are TRBV6-5 and TRBJ2-7, with 9 bases lining up with TRBD2. Sequences were obtained from PBMCs. DNA of the CDR3: TGTGCCAGCAGTTCCCTAGCGGGGCCCTACGAGCAGTACTTC. It specifies CASSSLAGPYEQYF.